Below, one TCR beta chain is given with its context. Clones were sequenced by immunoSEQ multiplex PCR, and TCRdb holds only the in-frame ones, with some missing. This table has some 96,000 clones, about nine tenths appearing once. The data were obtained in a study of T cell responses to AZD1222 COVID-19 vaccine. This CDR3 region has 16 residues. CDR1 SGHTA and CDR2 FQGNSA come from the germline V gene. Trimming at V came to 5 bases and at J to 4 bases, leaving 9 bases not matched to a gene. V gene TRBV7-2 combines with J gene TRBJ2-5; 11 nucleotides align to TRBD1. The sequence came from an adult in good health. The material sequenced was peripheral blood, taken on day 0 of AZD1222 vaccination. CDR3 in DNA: TGTGCCAGCAGCCACCGTGGACAGGGGGCAGGAGAGACCCAGTACTTC. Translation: CASSHRGQGAGETQYF. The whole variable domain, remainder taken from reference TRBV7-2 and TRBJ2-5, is GAGVSQSPSNKVTEKGKDVELRCDPISGHTALYWYRQSLGQGLEFLIYFQGNSAPDKSGLPSDRFSAERTGGSVSTLTIQRTQQEDSAVYLCASSHRGQGAGETQYFGPGTRLLVL.